The next 3 T cell receptor beta chains were all read from a single sample in a study of control samples from healthy donors and cancer patients (dated by TCRdb to 2020 to 2022). Libraries came from the immunoSEQ multiplex PCR assay. TCRdb retrieved this table from immuneACCESS and kept in-frame rearrangements only. Not all clones are present; in checked studies, unresolved V genes account for under half, and no reason is known for the remainder. Across this sample there are 50,000 to 65,000 clones, with roughly nine tenths seen only once. The top ten constitute 0.95% to 1.5% of the sample. Sample: PBMCs. The source of these receptors is a woman between 50 and 59 years old with colorectal cancer.

The rearrangement uses TRBV7-9 and TRBJ2-3; TRBD1 agrees at 7 bases. The CDR3 is 15 residues long. From germline, CDR1 is SEHNR and CDR2 FQNEAQ (reference sequence). V lost 4 bases, J lost 6 bases, and 10 bases stayed unmatched. The CDR3 region has the DNA TGTGCCAGCAGCTCAGACAGGGTCCCGGCGGATACGCAGTATTTT. This codes for CASSSDRVPADTQYF.

The V call is TRBV6-1, the J call TRBJ2-3; no clear D gene. CDR3 length: 15 amino acids. Germline V CDR1 and CDR2: MNHNS, SASEGT. The germline V and J ends were trimmed by 2 bases and 0 bases, with 9 bases remaining between them. DNA of the CDR3: TGTGCCAGCAGTGAAAGCCATAGGAGCACAGATACGCAGTATTTT. Its translation: CASSESHRSTDTQYF.

V and J are TRBV12-3 or TRBV12-4 and TRBJ2-2; D is unresolved. V dropped 2 bases and J dropped 6 bases, with 7 bases sitting between them. The length of the CDR3 is 13 residues. CDR3 loop: CASSLISPGELFF. The CDR3 DNA reads as TGTGCCAGCAGTTTAATAAGTCCCGGGGAGCTGTTTTTT.